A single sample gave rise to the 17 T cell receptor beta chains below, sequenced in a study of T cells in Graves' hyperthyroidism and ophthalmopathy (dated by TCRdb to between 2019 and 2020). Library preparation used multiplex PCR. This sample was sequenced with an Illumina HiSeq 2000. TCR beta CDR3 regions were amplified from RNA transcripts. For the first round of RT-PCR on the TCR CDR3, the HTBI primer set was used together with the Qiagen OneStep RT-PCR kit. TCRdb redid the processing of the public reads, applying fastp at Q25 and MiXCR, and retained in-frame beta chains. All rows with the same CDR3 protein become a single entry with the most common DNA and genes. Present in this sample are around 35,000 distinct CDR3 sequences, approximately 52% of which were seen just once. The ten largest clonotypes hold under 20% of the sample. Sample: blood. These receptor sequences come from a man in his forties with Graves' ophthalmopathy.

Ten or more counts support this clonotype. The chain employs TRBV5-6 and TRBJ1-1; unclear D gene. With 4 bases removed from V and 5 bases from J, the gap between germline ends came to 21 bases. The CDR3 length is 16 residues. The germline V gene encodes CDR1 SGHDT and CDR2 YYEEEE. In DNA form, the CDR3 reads TGTGCCAGCAGCCTACTTAAGGGCCGATGGGAAACTGAAGCTTTCTTT. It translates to CASSLLKGRWETEAFF.

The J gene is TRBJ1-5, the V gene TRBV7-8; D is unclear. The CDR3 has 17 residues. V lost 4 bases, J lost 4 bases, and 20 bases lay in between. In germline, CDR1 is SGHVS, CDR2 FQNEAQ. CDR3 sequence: CASSSTRREVSNQPQHF. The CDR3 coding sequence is TGTGCCAGCAGCTCCACGCGAAGGGAAGTCTCTAATCAGCCCCAGCATTTT.

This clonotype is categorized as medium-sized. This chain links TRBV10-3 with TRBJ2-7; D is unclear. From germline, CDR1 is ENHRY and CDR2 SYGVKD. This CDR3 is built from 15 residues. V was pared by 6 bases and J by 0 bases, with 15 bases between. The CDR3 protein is CAIRSHNQSSYEQYF. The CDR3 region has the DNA TGTGCCATCAGATCCCACAATCAATCCTCCTACGAGCAGTACTTC.

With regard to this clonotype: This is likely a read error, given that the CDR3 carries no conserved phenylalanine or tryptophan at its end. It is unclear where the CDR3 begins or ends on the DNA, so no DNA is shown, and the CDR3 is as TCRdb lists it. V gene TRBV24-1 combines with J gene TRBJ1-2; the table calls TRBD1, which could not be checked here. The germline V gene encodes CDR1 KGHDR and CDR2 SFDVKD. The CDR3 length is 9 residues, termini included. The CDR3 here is CATSDHPGQ.

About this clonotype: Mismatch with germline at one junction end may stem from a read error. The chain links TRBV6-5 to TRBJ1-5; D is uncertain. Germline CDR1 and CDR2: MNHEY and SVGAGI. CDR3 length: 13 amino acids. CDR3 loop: CASRRVRDRPQRF. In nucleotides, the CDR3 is TGTGCCAGCAGGAGGGTTCGAGATCGGCCCCAGCGTTTT.

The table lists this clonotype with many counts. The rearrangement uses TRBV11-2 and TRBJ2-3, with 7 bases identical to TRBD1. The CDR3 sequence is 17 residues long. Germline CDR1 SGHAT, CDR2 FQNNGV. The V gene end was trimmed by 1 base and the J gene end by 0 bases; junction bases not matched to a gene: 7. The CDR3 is CASSLGTGGFSTDTQYF. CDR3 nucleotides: TGTGCCAGCAGCTTAGGGACAGGCGGATTCAGCACAGATACGCAGTATTTT.

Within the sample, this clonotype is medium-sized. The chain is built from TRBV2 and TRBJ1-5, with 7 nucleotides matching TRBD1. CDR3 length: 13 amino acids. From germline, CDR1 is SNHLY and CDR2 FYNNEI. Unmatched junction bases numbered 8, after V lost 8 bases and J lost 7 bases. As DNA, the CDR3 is TGTGCCAGCTCGACAGGGAAACAACAGCCCCAGCATTTT. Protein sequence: CASSTGKQQPQHF.

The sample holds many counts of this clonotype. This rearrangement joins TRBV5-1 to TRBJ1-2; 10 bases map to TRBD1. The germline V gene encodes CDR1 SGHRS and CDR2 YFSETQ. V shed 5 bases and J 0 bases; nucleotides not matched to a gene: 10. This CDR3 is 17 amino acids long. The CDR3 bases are TGCGCCAGCAGGCACGGACAGGGGGTTTCCTCTAACTATGGCTACACCTTC. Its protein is CASRHGQGVSSNYGYTF.

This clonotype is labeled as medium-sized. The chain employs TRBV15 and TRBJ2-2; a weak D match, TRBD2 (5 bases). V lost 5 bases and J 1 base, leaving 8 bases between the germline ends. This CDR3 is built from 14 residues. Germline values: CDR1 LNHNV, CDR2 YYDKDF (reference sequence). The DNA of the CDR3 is TGTGCCACCAGCTACGGGAAGAACACCGGGGAGCTGTTTTTT. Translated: CATSYGKNTGELFF. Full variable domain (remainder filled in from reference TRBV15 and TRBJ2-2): DAMVIQNPRYQVTQFGKPVTLSCSQTLNHNVMYWYQQKSSQAPKLLFHYYDKDFNNEADTPDNFQSRRPNTSFCFLDIRSPGLGDTAMYLCATSYGKNTGELFFGEGSRLTVL.

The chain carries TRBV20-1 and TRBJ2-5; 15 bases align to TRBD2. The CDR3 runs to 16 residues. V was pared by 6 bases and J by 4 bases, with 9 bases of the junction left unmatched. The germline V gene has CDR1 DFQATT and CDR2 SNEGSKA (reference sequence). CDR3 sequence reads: CSADGLAGGFGETQYF. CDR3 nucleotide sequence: TGCAGTGCCGACGGACTAGCGGGAGGGTTCGGAGAGACCCAGTACTTC.

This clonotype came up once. The CDR3 reads CSASYLAGRETQYF. The CDR3 DNA reads as TGCAGTGCTAGTTACCTAGCGGGGCGGGAGACCCAGTACTTC. The genes are TRBV20-1 and TRBJ2-5, with 9 bases identical to TRBD2. Germline lookup yields CDR1 DFQATT and CDR2 SNEGSKA (reference sequence). J lost 5 bases, V lost 3 bases, and 7 bases had no gene match. The CDR3 is 14 amino acids.

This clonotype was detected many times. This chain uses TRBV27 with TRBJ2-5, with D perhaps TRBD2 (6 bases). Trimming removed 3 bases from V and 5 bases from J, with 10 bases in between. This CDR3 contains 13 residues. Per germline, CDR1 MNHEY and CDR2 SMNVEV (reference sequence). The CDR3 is CASSLGGWETQYF. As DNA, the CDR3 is TGTGCCAGCAGTTTGGGGGGATGGGAGACCCAGTACTTC.

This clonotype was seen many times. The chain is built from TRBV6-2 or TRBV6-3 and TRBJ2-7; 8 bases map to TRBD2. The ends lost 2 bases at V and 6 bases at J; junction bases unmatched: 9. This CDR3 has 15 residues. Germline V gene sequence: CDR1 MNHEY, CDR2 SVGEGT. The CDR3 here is CASSYGGSGAGEQYF. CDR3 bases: TGTGCCAGCAGTTACGGAGGTAGCGGGGCGGGCGAGCAGTACTTC.

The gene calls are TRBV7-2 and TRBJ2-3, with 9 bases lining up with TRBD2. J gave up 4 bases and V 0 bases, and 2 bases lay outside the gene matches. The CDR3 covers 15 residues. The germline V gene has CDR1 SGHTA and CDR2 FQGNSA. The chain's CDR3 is CASSLAGGRADTQYF. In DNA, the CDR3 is TGTGCCAGCAGCTTAGCCGGCGGGAGGGCAGATACGCAGTATTTT.

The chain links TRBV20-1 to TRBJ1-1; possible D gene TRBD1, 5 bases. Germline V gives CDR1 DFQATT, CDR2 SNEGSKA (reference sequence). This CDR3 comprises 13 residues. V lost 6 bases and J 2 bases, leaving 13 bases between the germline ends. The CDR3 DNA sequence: TGCAGTGCCCTGGGGGGGACTAACACTGAAGCTTTCTTT. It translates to CSALGGTNTEAFF.

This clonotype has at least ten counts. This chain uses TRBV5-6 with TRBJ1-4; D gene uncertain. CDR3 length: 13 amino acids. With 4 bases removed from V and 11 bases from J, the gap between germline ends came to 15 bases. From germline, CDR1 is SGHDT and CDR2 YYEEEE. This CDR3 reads CASSPRRAGKLFF. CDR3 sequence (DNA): TGTGCCAGCAGCCCTCGGCGGGCCGGGAAACTGTTTTTT.

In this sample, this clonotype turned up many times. The CDR3 nucleotides are TGTGCCAGTAGTATGGGGACACTGAACACCGGGGAGCTGTTTTTT. Amino acids: CASSMGTLNTGELFF. The chain employs TRBV19 and TRBJ2-2; D is possibly TRBD1 (6 bases). Germline V gives CDR1 LNHDA, CDR2 SQIVND (reference sequence). The V and J ends lost 3 bases and 1 base respectively, with 9 bases between them. This CDR3 is built from 15 residues. Full variable domain (remainder filled in from reference TRBV19 and TRBJ2-2): DGGITQSPKYLFRKEGQNVTLSCEQNLNHDAMYWYRQDPGQGLRLIYYSQIVNDFQKGDIAEGYSVSREKKESFPLTVTSAQKNPTAFYLCASSMGTLNTGELFFGEGSRLTVL.